The T cell receptor (beta chain) described here comes from a study of cytomegalovirus exposure and HLA in healthy donors. This PCR relied on a set of 60 Vbeta primers and 13 Jbeta primers. Clones were sequenced by immunoSEQ multiplex PCR, and TCRdb holds only the in-frame ones, with some missing. The table records 150,000 or so clones, 70% to 80% of them present only once. In germline, CDR1 is SGHTA, CDR2 FQGTGA. This CDR3 is 14 amino acids long. V lost 5 bases and J lost 4; bases outside the gene matches: 1. This clone was recorded once. The J gene is TRBJ2-3, the V gene TRBV7-3, with 12 nucleotides matching TRBD2. The source of this sequence is a woman aged 55 to 70 in good health and CMV-seropositive. Source material: PBMCs. In DNA form, the CDR3 reads TGTGCCAGCAGCCCTAGCGGGAGGGCAGATACGCAGTATTTT. Encoded protein: CASSPSGRADTQYF.